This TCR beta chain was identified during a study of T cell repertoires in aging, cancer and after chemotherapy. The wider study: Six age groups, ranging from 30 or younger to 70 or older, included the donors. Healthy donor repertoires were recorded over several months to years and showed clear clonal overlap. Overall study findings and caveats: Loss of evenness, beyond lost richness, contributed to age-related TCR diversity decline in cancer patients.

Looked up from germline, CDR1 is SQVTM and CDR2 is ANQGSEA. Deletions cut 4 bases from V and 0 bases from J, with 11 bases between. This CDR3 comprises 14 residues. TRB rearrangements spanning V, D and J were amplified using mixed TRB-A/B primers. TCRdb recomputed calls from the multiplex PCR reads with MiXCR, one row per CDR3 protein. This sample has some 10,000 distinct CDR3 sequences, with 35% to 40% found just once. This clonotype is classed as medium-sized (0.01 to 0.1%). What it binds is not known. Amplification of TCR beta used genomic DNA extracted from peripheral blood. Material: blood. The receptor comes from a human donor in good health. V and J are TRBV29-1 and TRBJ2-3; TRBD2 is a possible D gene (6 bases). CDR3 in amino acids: CSVVAVSSTDTQYF. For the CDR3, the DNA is TGCAGCGTTGTAGCGGTCTCAAGCACAGATACGCAGTATTTT.